This TCR beta chain is from a study of blood T cell repertoires in COVID-19. Germline V gene data show CDR1 as MNHEY and CDR2 as SVGAGI. V lost 0 bases, J lost 5 bases, and 10 bases lay in between. This CDR3 has 14 amino acids. Original handling: Estimates of nucleated cell counts were drawn from the amplification of reference gene primers. The repertoire was sequenced with immunoSEQ multiplex PCR; TCRdb's copy has only in-frame clones and lacks some. V and J calls and clone size follow that table, whereas D and trimming were derived from the DNA. The table records fewer than 250,000 clones, roughly 84% of them present only once.

The chain couples TRBV6-5 to TRBJ1-1; D unresolved. Sequencing was performed on peripheral blood. The origin of this receptor is a man between 35 and 55 years old with acute or convalescent COVID-19. The CDR3 sequence is CASSYSGWRTEAFF. CDR3 DNA: TGTGCCAGCAGTTACTCCGGGTGGCGGACTGAAGCTTTCTTT.